Below are 19 T cell receptor beta chains sequenced from a single sample in a study of blood T cell repertoires in COVID-19 (TCRdb year 2020). The library was prepared using the immunoSEQ multiplex PCR assay. Not all clones reach the TCRdb copy of this immuneACCESS table, which keeps in-frame sequences only. Checked studies attribute under half of the gap to unresolved V genes and leave the rest unexplained. Within this sample are some 140,000 clones, with 80% to 85% of them counted one time only. The top ten hold 5% to 7% of the sample. Sequenced input: PBMCs or T cells enriched from blood (not recorded which). These receptors were collected from a man aged 40-49 years with acute COVID-19.

The rearrangement uses TRBV28 and TRBJ2-7; TRBD2 matches 7 bases. Germline values: CDR1 MDHEN, CDR2 SYDVKM. Trimming cost V 1 base and J 4 bases; bases outside gene matches: 1. The CDR3 extends over 13 amino acids. The DNA for the CDR3 is TGTGCCAGCAGTTTATCGGGACTATACGAGCAGTACTTC. As protein: CASSLSGLYEQYF.

This chain connects TRBV11-2 to TRBJ2-3, with 9 bases fitting TRBD2. This CDR3 contains 15 residues. V trimming: 3 bases; J trimming: 2 bases; junction bases outside the gene matches: 3. Germline values: CDR1 SGHAT, CDR2 FQNNGV. The CDR3 spells CASSFWTSATDTQYF. In DNA form, the CDR3 reads TGTGCCAGCAGCTTCTGGACTAGCGCCACAGATACGCAGTATTTT.

The chain uses TRBV29-1 and TRBJ2-7; 7 bases align to TRBD1. The length of the CDR3 is 13 residues. Germline values: CDR1 SQVTM, CDR2 ANQGSEA. V lost 5 bases and J lost 1; bases outside the gene matches: 5. The CDR3, as DNA: TGCAGCGTTCTGACAGGGTTGTCCTACGAGCAGTACTTC. As protein: CSVLTGLSYEQYF.

This chain links TRBV30 with TRBJ2-2; D possibly corresponds to TRBD2 (5 bases). The V gene lost 0 bases and the J gene lost 6 bases, with 8 bases spanning the gap. The germline gives CDR1 GTSNPN, CDR2 SVGIG (reference sequence). This CDR3 region has 13 residues. The CDR3 loop reads CAWSVYGAGELFF. The DNA for the CDR3 is TGTGCCTGGAGTGTTTACGGGGCCGGGGAGCTGTTTTTT. Based on the CDR3 plus reference TRBV30 and TRBJ2-2, the full variable domain is SQTIHQWPATLVQPVGSPLSLECTVEGTSNPNLYWYRQAAGRGLQLLFYSVGIGQISSEVPQNLSASRPQDRQFILSSKKLLLSDSGFYLCAWSVYGAGELFFGEGSRLTVL.

The gene calls are TRBV7-9 and TRBJ1-4, with 12 bases that match TRBD1. Germline CDR1 and CDR2: SEHNR and FQNEAQ (reference sequence). There are 17 residues in the CDR3. The ends lost 5 bases at V and 7 bases at J; junction bases unmatched: 11. CDR3 in DNA: TGTGCCAGCAGCCCTGGGACAGGGGGCCGGGTGGGTGAAAAACTGTTTTTT. This gives the protein CASSPGTGGRVGEKLFF. The full variable domain, its missing parts supplied by reference TRBV7-9 and TRBJ1-4, is DTGVSQNPRHKITKRGQNVTFRCDPISEHNRLYWYRQTLGQGPEFLTYFQNEAQLEKSRLLSDRFSAERPKGSFSTLEIQRTEQGDSAMYLCASSPGTGGRVGEKLFFGSGTQLSVL.

CDR3 nucleotide sequence: TGTGCCAGCAGCGTATACATTAGCGGGGGGGTTGGAAGCTCCTACAATGAGCAGTTCTTC. Encoded protein: CASSVYISGGVGSSYNEQFF. This chain uses TRBV9 with TRBJ2-1; 11 positions match TRBD2. V lost 1 base to trimming and J lost 0 bases; unmatched junction nucleotides: 12. The V gene's germline CDR1 is SGDLS and CDR2 YYNGEE. This CDR3 comprises 20 residues.

This clone has just a few counts. The chain links TRBV5-8 to TRBJ1-2; no reliable D call. The ends were cut back, 0 bases at V and 5 bases at J, with 17 bases in the middle. Germline lookup yields CDR1 SGHTS and CDR2 YDEGEE. CDR3 length: 16 residues. The CDR3 nucleotides read TGTGCCAGCAGCTTGGTGGCAGGCAGTACCTCTTATGGCTACACCTTC. Its protein is CASSLVAGSTSYGYTF.

This chain links TRBV7-2 with TRBJ1-5; D is unresolved. CDR3 length: 14 residues. CDR1 is SGHTA, CDR2 FQGNSA, per germline. The V end lost 2 bases, the J end lost 4 bases, and 9 bases lay between the germline ends. The CDR3 sequence is CASSLNGENQPQHF. In DNA form, the CDR3 reads TGTGCCAGCAGCTTAAATGGAGAGAATCAGCCCCAGCATTTT. The full variable domain, its missing parts supplied by reference TRBV7-2 and TRBJ1-5, is GAGVSQSPSNKVTEKGKDVELRCDPISGHTALYWYRQSLGQGLEFLIYFQGNSAPDKSGLPSDRFSAERTGGSVSTLTIQRTQQEDSAVYLCASSLNGENQPQHFGDGTRLSIL.

J is TRBJ2-7 and V is TRBV28; 8 bases are shared with TRBD2. The CDR3 has 17 residues. Germline CDR1 is MDHEN and CDR2 is SYDVKM. V gave up 6 bases and J gave up 2 bases; unmatched junction bases: 15. The CDR3 loop reads CASSSGEAGASTYEQYF. The CDR3 DNA reads as TGTGCCAGCAGCTCCGGGGAAGCGGGAGCGTCCACCTACGAGCAGTACTTC.

The chain couples TRBV30 to TRBJ1-5, with a tentative D call TRBD1 (5 bases). Trimming stripped 0 bases from V and 0 bases from J, with 18 bases between. The CDR3 extends over 18 amino acids. Germline CDR1 is GTSNPN and CDR2 is SVGIG (reference sequence). CDR3 amino acids: CAWSVARDFTYSNQPQHF. CDR3 DNA: TGTGCCTGGAGTGTAGCGAGGGACTTCACCTATAGCAATCAGCCCCAGCATTTT.

The V and J genes are TRBV14 and TRBJ2-1; TRBD2 might be the D (5 bases). The V and J ends lost 2 bases and 9 bases respectively, with 14 bases between them. There are 14 residues in the CDR3. CDR1 and CDR2 (germline): SGHDN, FVKESK. The CDR3 spells CASSQSTRYSEQFF. CDR3 bases: TGTGCCAGCAGCCAATCTACTAGATATAGTGAGCAGTTCTTC.

V and J are TRBV7-9 and TRBJ2-5; possibly TRBD2 for D (5 bases). Germline V gene data show CDR1 as SEHNR and CDR2 as FQNEAQ (reference sequence). V was cut by 5 bases and J by 5 bases, with 15 bases left in between. The length of the CDR3 is 14 residues. The DNA of the CDR3 is TGTGCCAGCAGCCCCTGGGCTGGGGAGGAGACCCAGTACTTC. It encodes CASSPWAGEETQYF. Filled out from reference TRBV7-9 and TRBJ2-5, the complete variable domain reads DTGVSQNPRHKITKRGQNVTFRCDPISEHNRLYWYRQTLGQGPEFLTYFQNEAQLEKSRLLSDRFSAERPKGSFSTLEIQRTEQGDSAMYLCASSPWAGEETQYFGPGTRLLVL.

This chain uses TRBV6-6 with TRBJ1-3; the D gene is possibly TRBD1 (6 bases). The CDR3 is made up of 16 amino acids. The germline V gene has CDR1 MNHNY and CDR2 SVGAGI (reference sequence). V dropped 5 bases and J dropped 0 bases, with 14 bases sitting between them. This chain's CDR3 is CASSATDRLSGNTIYF. The CDR3 DNA reads TGTGCCAGCAGTGCCACTGACAGGCTCTCTGGAAACACCATATATTTT.

The chain links TRBV7-8 to TRBJ2-2, with 8 nucleotides matching TRBD2. CDR1 SGHVS and CDR2 FQNEAQ come from the germline V gene. The length of the CDR3 is 13 residues. V shed 11 bases, J shed 6 bases, and the junction held 8 bases outside the gene matches. In DNA, the CDR3 is TGTGCCGCCTTCGGGGGGGCCCCCGGGGAGCTGTTTTTT. Protein product: CAAFGGAPGELFF.

This clone has only one observation. This CDR3 reads CASRRLAGVTDTQYF. The CDR3 nucleotides read TGTGCCAGCAGAAGACTAGCGGGAGTCACAGATACGCAGTATTTT. This chain connects TRBV2 to TRBJ2-3; 12 bases line up with TRBD2. The germline V gene encodes CDR1 SNHLY and CDR2 FYNNEI. This CDR3 has 15 residues. Germline trimming cut 6 bases from V and 2 bases from J; bases unmatched to any gene: 3. Complete variable domain (other parts from reference TRBV2 and TRBJ2-3): EPEVTQTPSHQVTQMGQEVILRCVPISNHLYFYWYRQILGQKVEFLVSFYNNEISEKSEIFDDQFSVERPDGSNFTLKIRSTKLEDSAMYFCASRRLAGVTDTQYFGPGTRLTVL.

This rearrangement joins TRBV5-5 to TRBJ1-3, with D maybe TRBD1 (5 bases). Trimming took off 1 base at V and 3 bases at J, with 26 bases between the two ends. Per germline, CDR1 SGHKS and CDR2 YYEKEE (reference sequence). CDR3 length: 20 residues. CDR3 bases: TGTGCCAGCAGCTTGCCCTCGACCTTTCGGATTGACGGGGGTGGAAACACCATATATTTT. Protein product: CASSLPSTFRIDGGGNTIYF. Full variable domain (outside the CDR3, taken from reference TRBV5-5 and TRBJ1-3): DAGVTQSPTHLIKTRGQQVTLRCSPISGHKSVSWYQQVLGQGPQFIFQYYEKEERGRGNFPDRFSARQFPNYSSELNVNALLLGDSALYLCASSLPSTFRIDGGGNTIYFGEGSWLTVV.

This chain joins TRBV10-1 and TRBJ1-1; D is unclear. CDR1 and CDR2 (germline): WNHNN, SYGVQD (reference sequence). The CDR3 has 13 amino acids. With 0 bases removed from V and 5 bases from J, the gap between germline ends came to 7 bases. The chain's CDR3 is CASSESQRTEAFF. The CDR3 DNA sequence: TGCGCCAGCAGTGAGTCGCAGAGGACTGAAGCTTTCTTT.

The chain couples TRBV30 to TRBJ1-5, with D maybe TRBD1 (6 bases). There are 15 residues in the CDR3. Germline assignment: CDR1 GTSNPN and CDR2 SVGIG (reference sequence). Trimming removed 1 base from V and 6 bases from J, with 16 bases in between. The CDR3 reads CAWSDPQGLTQPQHF. In DNA form, the CDR3 reads TGTGCCTGGAGTGACCCCCAGGGGCTCACTCAGCCCCAGCATTTT.

The rearrangement links TRBV24-1 to TRBJ2-1, with TRBD2 identical over 10 bases. The V gene end was trimmed by 4 bases and the J gene end by 0 bases; junction bases not matched to a gene: 8. The CDR3 is 18 amino acids. CDR1 KGHDR and CDR2 SFDVKD come from the germline V gene. In nucleotides, the CDR3 is TGTGCCACCAGTGACCAGACTAGCGGGTTGTACTCCTACAATGAGCAGTTCTTC. As protein: CATSDQTSGLYSYNEQFF.